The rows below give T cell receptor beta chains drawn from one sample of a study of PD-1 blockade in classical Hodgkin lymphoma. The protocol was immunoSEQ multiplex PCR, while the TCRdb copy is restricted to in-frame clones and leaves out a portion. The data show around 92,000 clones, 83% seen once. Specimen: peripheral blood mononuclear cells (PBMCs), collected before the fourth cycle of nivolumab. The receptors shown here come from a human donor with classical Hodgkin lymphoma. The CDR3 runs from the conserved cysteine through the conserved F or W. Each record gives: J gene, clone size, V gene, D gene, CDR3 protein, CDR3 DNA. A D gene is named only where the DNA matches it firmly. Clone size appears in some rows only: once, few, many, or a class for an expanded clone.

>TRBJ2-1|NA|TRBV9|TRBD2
CASSALAGTSGRSSYNEQFF
TGTGCCAGCAGCGCACTAGCAGGGACTAGCGGGAGAAGCTCCTACAATGAGCAGTTCTTC
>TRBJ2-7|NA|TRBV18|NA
CASSPLRPTYEQYF
TGTGCCAGCTCACCACTTCGCCCGACCTACGAGCAGTACTTC
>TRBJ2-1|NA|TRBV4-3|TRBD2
CASSQEMLAAGQFF
TGCGCCAGCAGCCAAGAGATGCTAGCGGCAGGACAATTCTTC
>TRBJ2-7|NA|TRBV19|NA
CASSIVSAGGTYEQYF
TGTGCCAGTAGTATAGTCTCCGCCGGCGGCACCTACGAGCAGTACTTC
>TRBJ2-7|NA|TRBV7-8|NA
CASSLRAGISEQYF
TGTGCCAGCAGCTTAAGGGCGGGGATATCCGAGCAGTACTTC
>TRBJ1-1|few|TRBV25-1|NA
CASSENTEAFF
TGTGCCAGCAGTGAGAACACTGAAGCTTTCTTT
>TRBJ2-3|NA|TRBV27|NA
CASRAGLTDTQYF
TGTGCCAGCAGGGCAGGGCTCACAGATACGCAGTATTTT
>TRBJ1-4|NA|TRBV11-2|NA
CASSLRNEKLFF
TGTGCCAGCAGCCTCCGTAATGAAAAACTGTTTTTT
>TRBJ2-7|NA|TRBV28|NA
CASLRQQGPYEQYF
TGTGCCAGCCTCCGACAACAGGGTCCCTACGAGCAGTACTTC
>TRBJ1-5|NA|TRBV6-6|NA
CASRRQDSNQPQHF
TGTGCCAGCAGAAGACAGGATAGCAATCAGCCCCAGCATTTT
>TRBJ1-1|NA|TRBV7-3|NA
CASSLTGGRNTEAFF
TGTGCCAGCAGCCTAACCGGAGGTAGAAACACTGAAGCTTTCTTT
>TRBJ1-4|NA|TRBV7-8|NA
CASSTGPNEKLFF
TGTGCCAGCAGCACGGGACCTAATGAAAAACTGTTTTTT
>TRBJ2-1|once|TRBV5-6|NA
CASSLGGTPYNEQFF
TGTGCCAGCAGCTTGGGGGGGACTCCCTACAATGAGCAGTTCTTC
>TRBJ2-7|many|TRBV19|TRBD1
CASSTRDRAYEQYF
TGTGCCAGTAGTACCCGGGACAGGGCCTACGAGCAGTACTTC
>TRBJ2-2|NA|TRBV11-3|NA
CASSLGATGELFF
TGTGCCAGCAGCTTAGGGGCCACCGGGGAGCTGTTTTTT
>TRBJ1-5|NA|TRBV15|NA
CATSRDPGLINQPQHF
TGTGCCACCAGCAGAGACCCCGGACTGATTAATCAGCCCCAGCATTTT
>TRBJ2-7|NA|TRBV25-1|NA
CASSDTGASYEQYF
TGTGCCAGCAGTGATACCGGGGCCTCCTACGAGCAGTACTTC
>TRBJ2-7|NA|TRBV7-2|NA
CASTLPGTYYEQYF
TGTGCCAGCACCCTCCCTGGGACCTACTACGAGCAGTACTTC
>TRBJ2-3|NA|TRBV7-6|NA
CASSLASTDTQYF
TGTGCCAGCAGCTTAGCGTCCACAGATACGCAGTATTTT
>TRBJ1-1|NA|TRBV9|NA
CASSTQSGYTEAFF
TGTGCCAGCAGCACCCAGAGCGGTTACACTGAAGCTTTCTTT
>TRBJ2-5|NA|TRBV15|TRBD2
CATSRGLAGQETQYF
TGTGCCACCAGCAGAGGACTAGCGGGACAAGAGACCCAGTACTTC
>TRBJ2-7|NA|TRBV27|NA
CASSLRWASEQYF
TGTGCCAGCAGTTTACGTTGGGCCTCGGAGCAGTACTTC
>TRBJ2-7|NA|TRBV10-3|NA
CAISDIYEQYF
TGTGCCATCAGTGATATCTACGAGCAGTACTTC
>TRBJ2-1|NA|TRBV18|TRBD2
CASSPGTSGRGEQFF
TGTGCCAGCTCACCCGGGACTAGCGGGAGAGGGGAGCAGTTCTTC
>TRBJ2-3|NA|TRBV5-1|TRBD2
CASSLTSGGSTDTQYF
TGCGCCAGCAGCTTAACTAGCGGGGGAAGCACAGATACGCAGTATTTT
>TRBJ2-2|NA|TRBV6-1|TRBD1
CASRQGAVNTGELFF
TGTGCCAGCAGACAGGGGGCGGTTAACACCGGGGAGCTGTTTTTT
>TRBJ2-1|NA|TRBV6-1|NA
CASLTIWGNEQFF
TGTGCCAGCCTGACCATCTGGGGCAATGAGCAGTTCTTC
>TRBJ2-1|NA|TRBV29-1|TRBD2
CSVGPSGIGNEQFF
TGCAGCGTTGGCCCTAGCGGGATAGGCAATGAGCAGTTCTTC
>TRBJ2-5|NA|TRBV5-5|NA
CASSLGPARGETQYF
TGTGCCAGCAGCTTAGGGCCGGCCCGAGGAGAGACCCAGTACTTC
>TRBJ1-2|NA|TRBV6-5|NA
CASRAENYGYTF
TGTGCCAGCCGGGCGGAAAACTATGGCTACACCTTC
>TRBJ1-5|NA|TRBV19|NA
CASSMLVGNSNQPQHF
TGTGCCAGTAGTATGTTGGTAGGGAATAGCAATCAGCCCCAGCATTTT
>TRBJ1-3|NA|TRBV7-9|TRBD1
CASSLAGQSTIYF
TGTGCCAGCAGCTTAGCGGGACAGTCCACCATATATTTT
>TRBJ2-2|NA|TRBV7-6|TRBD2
CASSLGTSGRIPGELFF
TGTGCCAGCAGCTTAGGGACTAGCGGGAGGATACCCGGGGAGCTGTTTTTT
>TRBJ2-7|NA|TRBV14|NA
CASSQEVVWGSEQYF
TGTGCCAGCAGCCAAGAAGTGGTTTGGGGCTCCGAGCAGTACTTC